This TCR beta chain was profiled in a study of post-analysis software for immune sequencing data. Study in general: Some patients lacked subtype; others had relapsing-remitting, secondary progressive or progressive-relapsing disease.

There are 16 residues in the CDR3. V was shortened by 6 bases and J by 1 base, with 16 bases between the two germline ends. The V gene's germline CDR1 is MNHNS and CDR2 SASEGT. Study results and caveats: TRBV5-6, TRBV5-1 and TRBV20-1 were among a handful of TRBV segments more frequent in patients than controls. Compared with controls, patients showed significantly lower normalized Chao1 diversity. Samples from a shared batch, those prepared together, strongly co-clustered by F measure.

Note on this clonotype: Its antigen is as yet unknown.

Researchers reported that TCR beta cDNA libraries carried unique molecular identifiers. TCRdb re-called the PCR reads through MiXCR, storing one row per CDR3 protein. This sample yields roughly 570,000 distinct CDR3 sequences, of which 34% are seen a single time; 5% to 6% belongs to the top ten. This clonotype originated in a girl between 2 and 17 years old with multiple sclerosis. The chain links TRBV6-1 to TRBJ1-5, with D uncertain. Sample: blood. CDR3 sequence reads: CASSPSLGVSNQPQHF. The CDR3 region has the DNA TGTGCCAGCAGCCCCAGTTTGGGCGTCAGCAATCAGCCCCAGCATTTT.